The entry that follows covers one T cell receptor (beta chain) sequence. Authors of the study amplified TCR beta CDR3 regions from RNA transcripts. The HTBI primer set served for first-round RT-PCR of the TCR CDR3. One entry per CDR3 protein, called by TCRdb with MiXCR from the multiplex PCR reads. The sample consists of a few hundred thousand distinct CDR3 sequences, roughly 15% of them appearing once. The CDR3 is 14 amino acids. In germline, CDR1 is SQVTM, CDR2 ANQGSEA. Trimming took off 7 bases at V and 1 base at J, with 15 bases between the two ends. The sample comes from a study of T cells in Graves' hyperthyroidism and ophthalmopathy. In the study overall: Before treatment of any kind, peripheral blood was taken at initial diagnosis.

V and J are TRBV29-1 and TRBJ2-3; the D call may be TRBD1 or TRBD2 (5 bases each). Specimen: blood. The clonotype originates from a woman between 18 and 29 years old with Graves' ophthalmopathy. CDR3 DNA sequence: TGCAGCGGACTCCGGGACCAAGGCACAGATACGCAGTATTTT. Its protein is CSGLRDQGTDTQYF.